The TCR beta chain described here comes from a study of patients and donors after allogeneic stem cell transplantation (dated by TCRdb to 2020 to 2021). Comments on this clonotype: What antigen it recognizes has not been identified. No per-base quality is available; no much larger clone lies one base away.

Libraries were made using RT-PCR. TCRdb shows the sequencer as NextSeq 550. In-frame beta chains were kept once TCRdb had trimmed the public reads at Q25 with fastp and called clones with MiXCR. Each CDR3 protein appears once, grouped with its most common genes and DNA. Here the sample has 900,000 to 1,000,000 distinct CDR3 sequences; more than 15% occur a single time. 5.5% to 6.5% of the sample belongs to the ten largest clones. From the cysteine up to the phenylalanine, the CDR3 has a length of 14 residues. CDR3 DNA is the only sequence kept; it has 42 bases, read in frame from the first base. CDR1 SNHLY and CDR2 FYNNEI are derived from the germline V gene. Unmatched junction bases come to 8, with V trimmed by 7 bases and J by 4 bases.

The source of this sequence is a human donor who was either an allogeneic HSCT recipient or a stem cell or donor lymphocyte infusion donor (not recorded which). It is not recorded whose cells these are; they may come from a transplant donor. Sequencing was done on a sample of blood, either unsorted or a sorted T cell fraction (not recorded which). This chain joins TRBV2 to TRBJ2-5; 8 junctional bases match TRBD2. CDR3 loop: CASTSGGAGETQYF. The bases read TGTGCCAGCACGAGCGGGGGCGCGGGAGAGACCCAGTACTTC.